A selection of T cell receptor beta chains follows, all from one sample in a study of cytomegalovirus exposure and HLA in healthy donors. TCRdb's table, derived via immunoSEQ multiplex PCR, lists solely in-frame clones and lacks some. Among about 120,000 clones listed, over 65% were seen once. The sequenced material came from PBMCs. These TCRs come from a woman aged 25 to 45 in good health and CMV-seropositive. Both conserved end residues are part of each CDR3. Each record gives: J gene, V gene, CDR3 protein.

TRBJ2-4 TRBV7-9 CASSLGGQGLPKNIQYF
TRBJ1-4 TRBV15 CATSRDGTKEKLFF
TRBJ2-2 TRBV7-2 CASKRAGSTGELFF
TRBJ2-1 TRBV18 CASSPPGTGTYNEQFF
TRBJ2-3 TRBV7-7 CASSSNYLDTQYF
TRBJ1-6 TRBV19 CASSSATGVNSPLHF
TRBJ2-7 TRBV7-2 CASSRGGQAYEQYF
TRBJ2-7 TRBV5-8 CASSSELRTGPTLLSYEQYF
TRBJ1-4 TRBV19 CASSIGRGSEKLFF
TRBJ2-7 TRBV7-9 CASSLHSYEQYF
TRBJ1-1 TRBV29-1 CSVDPQNTEAFF
TRBJ2-7 TRBV18 CASSPGQIDSYEQYF
TRBJ1-5 TRBV4-1 CASSQRQGVNQPQHF